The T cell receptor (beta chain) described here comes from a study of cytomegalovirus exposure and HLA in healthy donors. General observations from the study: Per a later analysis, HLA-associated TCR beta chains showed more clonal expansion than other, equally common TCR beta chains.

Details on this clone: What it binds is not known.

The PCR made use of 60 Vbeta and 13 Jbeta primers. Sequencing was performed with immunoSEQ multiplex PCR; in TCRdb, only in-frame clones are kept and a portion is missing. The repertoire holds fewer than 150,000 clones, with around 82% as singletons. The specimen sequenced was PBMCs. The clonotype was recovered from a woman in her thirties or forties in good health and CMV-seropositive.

The DNA of the CDR3 is TGTGCCAGCAGCTTGCAGTCAGGGCTCACCGGGGAGCTGTTTTTT. This translates into CASSLQSGLTGELFF. This rearrangement joins TRBV5-4 to TRBJ2-2; D possibly corresponds to TRBD1 (5 bases). Germline assignment: CDR1 SGHNT and CDR2 YYREEE (reference sequence). V lost 1 base and J lost 4, with 11 bases in between. The CDR3 contains 15 residues.